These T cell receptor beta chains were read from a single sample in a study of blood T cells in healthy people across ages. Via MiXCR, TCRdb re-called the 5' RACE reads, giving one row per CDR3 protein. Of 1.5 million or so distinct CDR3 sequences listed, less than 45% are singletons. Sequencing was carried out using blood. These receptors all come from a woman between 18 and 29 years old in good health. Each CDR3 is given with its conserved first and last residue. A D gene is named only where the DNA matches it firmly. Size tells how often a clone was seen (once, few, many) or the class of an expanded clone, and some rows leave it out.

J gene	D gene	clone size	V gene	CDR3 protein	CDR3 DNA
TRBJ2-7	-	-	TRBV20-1	CSARDPRRGINTGELYF	TGCAGTGCTAGAGACCCTCGACGCGGGATAAACACCGGGGAGCTGTACTTC
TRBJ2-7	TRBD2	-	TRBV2	CASEGLADEQYF	TGTGCCAGCGAGGGACTAGCTGACGAGCAGTACTTC
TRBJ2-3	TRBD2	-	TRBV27	CASRGGRRGFGTDTQYF	TGTGCCAGCAGGGGGGGGAGAAGGGGATTCGGCACAGATACGCAGTATTTT
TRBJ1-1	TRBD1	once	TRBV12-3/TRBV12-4	CASSVAGGNREAFF	TGTGCCAGCAGTGTTGCAGGGGGGAATCGGGAAGCTTTCTTT
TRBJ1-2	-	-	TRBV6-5	CASSSPAPYYGYTF	TGTGCCAGCAGTTCTCCGGCCCCCTACTATGGCTACACCTTC
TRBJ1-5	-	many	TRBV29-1	CSVANGNQPQHF	TGCAGCGTTGCGAACGGAAATCAGCCCCAGCATTTT
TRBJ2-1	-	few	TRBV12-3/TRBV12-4	CASSFYQGNEQFF	TGTGCCAGCAGTTTTTACCAGGGCAATGAGCAGTTCTTC
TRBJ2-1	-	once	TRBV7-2	CAGSFGVNGNEQFF	TGTGCCGGCAGCTTCGGGGTGAATGGGAATGAGCAGTTCTTC
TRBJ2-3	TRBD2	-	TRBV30	CAWRGLARDTQYF	TGTGCCTGGAGGGGACTAGCCCGGGATACGCAGTATTTT
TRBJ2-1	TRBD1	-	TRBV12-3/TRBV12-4	CASSLLQGAPFF	TGTGCCAGCAGTTTACTTCAGGGGGCACCGTTCTTC
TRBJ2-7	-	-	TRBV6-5	CASSSPSWGSSYNEQYF	TGTGCCAGCAGTTCCCCCTCTTGGGGGAGCTCCTACAATGAGCAGTACTTC
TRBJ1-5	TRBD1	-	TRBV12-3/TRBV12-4	CASSVTGESNQPQHF	TGTGCCAGCAGTGTGACAGGGGAGAGCAATCAGCCCCAGCATTTT
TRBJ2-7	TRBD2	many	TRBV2	CASSRSGLAYEQYF	TGTGCCAGCAGTCGTAGCGGGTTAGCCTACGAGCAGTACTTC
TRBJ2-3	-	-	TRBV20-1	CSARRGCWGTDTQYF	TGCAGTGCTCGGCGGGGATGTTGGGGCACAGATACGCAGTATTTT
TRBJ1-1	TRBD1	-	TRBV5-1	CASLGTEKEAFF	TGCGCCAGTCTCGGGACAGAAAAAGAAGCTTTCTTT
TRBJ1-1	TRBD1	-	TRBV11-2	CASSLVGQGWTEAFF	TGTGCCAGCAGCTTAGTTGGACAGGGTTGGACTGAAGCTTTCTTT
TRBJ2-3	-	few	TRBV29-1	CSVKSPSTDTQYF	TGCAGCGTTAAGAGTCCGAGCACAGATACGCAGTATTTT
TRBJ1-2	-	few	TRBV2	CASTTGNHLNYGYTF	TGTGCCAGCACCACAGGGAATCACCTCAACTATGGCTACACCTTC
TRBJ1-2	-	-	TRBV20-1	CSASPHRDYGYTF	TGCAGTGCTAGTCCTCACAGGGACTATGGCTACACCTTC
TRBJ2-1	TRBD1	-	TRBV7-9	CASSPRVRDSSYNEQFF	TGTGCCAGCAGCCCTAGAGTACGGGACAGCTCCTACAATGAGCAGTTCTTC
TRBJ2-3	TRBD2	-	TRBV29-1	CSADGGASTDTQYF	TGCAGTGCCGACGGGGGGGCCAGCACAGATACGCAGTATTTT
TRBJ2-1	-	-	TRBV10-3	CAISESMEAGISYNEQFF	TGTGCCATCAGTGAGTCAATGGAGGCAGGGATTTCCTACAATGAGCAGTTCTTC
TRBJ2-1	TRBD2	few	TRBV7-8	CASSLFRTSSYNEQFF	TGTGCCAGCAGCTTATTCAGGACTAGCTCCTACAATGAGCAGTTCTTC
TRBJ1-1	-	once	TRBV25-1	CASPRENTEAFF	TGTGCCAGCCCCCGGGAGAACACTGAAGCTTTCTTT
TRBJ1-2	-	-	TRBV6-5	CASSDGGYYGYTF	TGTGCCAGCAGTGATGGGGGTTACTATGGCTACACCTTC
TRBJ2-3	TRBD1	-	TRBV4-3	CASSQGQGPDTQYF	TGCGCCAGCAGCCAAGGACAGGGTCCAGATACGCAGTATTTT
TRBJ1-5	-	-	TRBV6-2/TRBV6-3	CASWGGDQPQHF	TGTGCCAGCTGGGGTGGGGATCAGCCCCAGCATTTT
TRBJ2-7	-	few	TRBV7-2	CVSSPGAGPSYEQYF	TGTGTCAGCAGCCCGGGGGCAGGGCCCTCCTACGAGCAGTACTTC
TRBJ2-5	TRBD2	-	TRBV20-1	CSARTSGTLGETQYF	TGCAGTGCTCGGACTAGCGGGACGCTCGGAGAGACCCAGTACTTC
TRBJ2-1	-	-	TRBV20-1	CSASLGGGRNEQFF	TGCAGTGCTTCTCTAGGGGGAGGTCGCAATGAGCAGTTCTTC
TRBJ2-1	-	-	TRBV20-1	CSARDYNEQFF	TGCAGTGCTAGAGACTACAATGAGCAGTTCTTC
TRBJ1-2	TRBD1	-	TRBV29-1	CSVGLPRTGGQANYGYTF	TGCAGCGTTGGGCTCCCGAGGACAGGGGGCCAAGCTAACTATGGCTACACCTTC
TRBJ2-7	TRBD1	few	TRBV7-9	CASLQGVFPYEQYF	TGTGCCAGCTTGCAGGGGGTGTTTCCCTACGAGCAGTACTTC
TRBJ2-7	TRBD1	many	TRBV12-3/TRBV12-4	CATSQGAEREQYF	TGTGCCACCAGTCAGGGGGCAGAGCGCGAGCAGTACTTC
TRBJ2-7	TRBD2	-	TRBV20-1	CSARSTSGRLNEQYF	TGCAGTGCTAGGAGCACTAGCGGGAGGTTGAACGAGCAGTACTTC
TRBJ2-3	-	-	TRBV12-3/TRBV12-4	CASKPHLWRGSYASTDAQYF	TGTGCCAGCAAACCTCACTTGTGGCGGGGCTCGTATGCTAGCACAGATGCGCAGTATTTT
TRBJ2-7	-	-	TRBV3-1	CASSQDLNSYTYEQYF	TGTGCCAGCAGCCAAGACTTAAACTCCTACACCTACGAGCAGTACTTC
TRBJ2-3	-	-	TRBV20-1	CSSIAPSTDTQYF	TGCAGTTCCATAGCGCCTAGCACAGATACGCAGTATTTT
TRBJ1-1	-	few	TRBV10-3	CAISESDTEAFF	TGTGCCATCAGTGAAAGTGACACTGAAGCTTTCTTT
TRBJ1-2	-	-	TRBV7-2	CASSLMQAGGYTF	TGTGCCAGCAGCTTAATGCAGGCGGGAGGCTACACCTTC
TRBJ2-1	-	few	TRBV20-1	CSAHWYGSFSNNEQFF	TGCAGTGCCCATTGGTACGGGTCCTTCTCTAACAATGAGCAGTTCTTC
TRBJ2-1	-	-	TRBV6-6	CASSYSVGGLSYNEQFF	TGTGCCAGCAGTTACTCTGTCGGCGGCCTGTCCTACAATGAGCAGTTCTTC
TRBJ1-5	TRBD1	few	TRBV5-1	CASSLGDRVSQPQHF	TGCGCCAGCAGCTTGGGGGACAGGGTAAGCCAGCCCCAGCATTTT
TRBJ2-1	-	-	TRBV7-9	CASSRTSSGEQFF	TGTGCCAGCAGCCGGACCTCATCGGGTGAGCAGTTCTTC
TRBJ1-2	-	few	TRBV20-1	CSATNREANYGYTF	TGCAGTGCTACGAACAGGGAGGCCAACTATGGCTACACCTTC
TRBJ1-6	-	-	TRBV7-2	CASSLGSQVSPLHF	TGTGCCAGCAGCTTAGGCTCCCAAGTTTCACCCCTCCACTTT
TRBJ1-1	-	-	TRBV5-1	CASQRGVNTEAFF	TGCGCCAGTCAAAGGGGGGTGAACACTGAAGCTTTCTTT
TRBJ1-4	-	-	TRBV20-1	CSARRSPNEKLFF	TGCAGTGCTAGACGGAGCCCCAATGAAAAACTGTTTTTT
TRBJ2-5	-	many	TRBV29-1	CSVQGLGLGHQETQYF	TGCAGCGTGCAGGGGTTAGGTTTGGGGCACCAAGAGACCCAGTACTTC
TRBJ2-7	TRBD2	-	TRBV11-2	CASSIPSGRFYEQYF	TGTGCCAGCAGCATACCTAGCGGGAGGTTCTACGAGCAGTACTTC